The next 15 T cell receptor beta chains were all read from a single sample in a study of blood T cells in healthy people across ages. The authors ran a second PCR of 7 to 11 cycles using a sample-barcoded 5' primer and a J-beta primer mix. TCRdb redid the calling of the 5' RACE reads with MiXCR, one entry per CDR3 protein. This table has about 1.8 million distinct CDR3 sequences, just under 50% appearing once. The sample comprised blood. The receptors were sampled from a woman aged 40-49 years in good health.

V gene TRBV4-1 combines with J gene TRBJ1-4; D not certain. CDR3 length: 15 amino acids. The germline V gene has CDR1 MGHRA and CDR2 YSYEKL. V was shortened by 1 base and J by 1 base, with 7 bases between the two germline ends. The CDR3 bases are TGCGCCAGCAGCCAAGGGGTTAGAACTAATGAAAAACTGTTTTTT. This sequence encodes CASSQGVRTNEKLFF.

This chain uses TRBV9 with TRBJ2-3, with 9 bases aligning to TRBD2. J was trimmed by 2 bases and V by 0 bases; bases with no gene match: 7. Germline values: CDR1 SGDLS, CDR2 YYNGEE. The CDR3 has 17 residues. This CDR3 reads CASSVANSGGDTDTQYF. The CDR3 DNA reads as TGTGCCAGCAGCGTAGCTAATAGCGGGGGTGACACAGATACGCAGTATTTT.

J is TRBJ1-4 and V is TRBV4-1; a possible D gene is TRBD1 (6 bases). V shed 5 bases and J shed 0 bases, with 10 bases lying between them. Germline CDR1 reads MGHRA; CDR2 reads YSYEKL. The CDR3 is 15 residues long. The CDR3 DNA is TGCGCCAGCAGCTGGGACATCTCAACTAATGAAAAACTGTTTTTT. The encoded protein is CASSWDISTNEKLFF.

The DNA of the CDR3 is TGTGCCAGCAGTTTACAGGGGGCTAGGAACACTGAAGCTTTCTTT. It translates to CASSLQGARNTEAFF. The chain combines TRBV27 with TRBJ1-1, with TRBD1 matching over 8 bases. Germline V lookup: CDR1 MNHEY, CDR2 SMNVEV (reference sequence). This CDR3 has 15 residues. The V segment lost 2 bases and the J segment 1 base; nucleotides outside the gene matches: 3.

The rearrangement uses TRBV12-3 or TRBV12-4 and TRBJ2-1, with D possibly TRBD1 on 5 matching bases. The CDR3 extends over 13 amino acids. Between the trimmed V and J ends, which lost 6 bases and 5 bases, there was a span of 11 bases. The CDR3 is CASSRGQDNEQFF. The CDR3 DNA reads TGTGCCAGCAGCCGTGGACAAGACAATGAGCAGTTCTTC.

The V and J genes are TRBV7-2 and TRBJ1-5; TRBD1 agrees at 7 bases. Per germline, CDR1 SGHTA and CDR2 FQGNSA. The CDR3 sequence is 15 residues long. V dropped 5 bases and J dropped 5; count of bases not matched to a gene: 9. CDR3 sequence (DNA): TGTGCCAGCAGCGGGCGACAGGGATTTGATCAGCCCCAGCATTTT. Protein: CASSGRQGFDQPQHF.

This clonotype was seen only a few times. J is TRBJ2-1 and V is TRBV9, with 9 bases aligning to TRBD1. V lost 5 bases, J lost 9 bases, and 9 bases stayed unmatched. The germline gives CDR1 SGDLS, CDR2 YYNGEE. The CDR3 spans 14 residues. The CDR3 region is CASSFTTGGVEQFF. CDR3 bases: TGTGCCAGCAGTTTTACGACAGGGGGGGTTGAGCAGTTCTTC.

This clonotype was recorded at least ten times. The V and J genes are TRBV20-1 and TRBJ2-1, with D possibly TRBD2 on 5 matching bases. V lost 5 bases, J lost 7 bases, and 15 bases lay in between. Germline V gene sequence: CDR1 DFQATT, CDR2 SNEGSKA (reference sequence). The CDR3 has 13 residues. The CDR3: CSAGLGVVNEQFF. CDR3 bases: TGCAGTGCTGGCCTCGGGGTGGTAAATGAGCAGTTCTTC.

The rearrangement links TRBV5-1 to TRBJ2-3; TRBD2 matches at 11 bases. Germline V lookup: CDR1 SGHRS, CDR2 YFSETQ. The CDR3 is 16 residues long. V was clipped by 4 bases and J by 2 bases; unmatched bases: 6. The CDR3 protein is CASSIGTSGDTDTQYF. CDR3 bases: TGCGCCAGCAGCATCGGGACTAGCGGAGACACAGATACGCAGTATTTT.

The DNA of the CDR3 is TGTGCCAGCAGCTTAAATAGGGACCCAGAGACCCAGTACTTC. Its translation: CASSLNRDPETQYF. The chain has TRBV7-3 and TRBJ2-5; either TRBD1 or TRBD2 may supply D (5 bases each). Trimming stripped 1 base from V and 4 bases from J, with 10 bases between. The length of the CDR3 is 14 residues. The germline V gene has CDR1 SGHTA and CDR2 FQGTGA.

This clonotype was detected ten times or more. The J gene is TRBJ2-5, the V gene TRBV7-8, with 8 bases fitting TRBD1. Unmatched junction bases numbered 4, after V lost 2 bases and J lost 5 bases. Germline loops: CDR1 SGHVS, CDR2 FQNEAQ. The CDR3 runs 14 residues. CDR3 in DNA: TGTGCCAGCAGCTTACAGGGGGCTAAGGAGACCCAGTACTTC. Translated: CASSLQGAKETQYF.

This clonotype occurred a few times. This chain uses TRBV7-9 with TRBJ2-4, with D possibly TRBD1 on 5 matching bases. Germline CDR1 and CDR2: SEHNR and FQNEAQ (reference sequence). Trimming removed 3 bases at V and 6 bases at J, with 12 bases between. This CDR3 comprises 14 residues. The CDR3 protein is CASSFAGSGNIQYF. Written as DNA, the CDR3 is TGTGCCAGCAGCTTTGCAGGGTCGGGAAACATTCAGTACTTC.

The table lists this clonotype with a count of one. This chain uses TRBV11-1 with TRBJ2-1; maybe TRBD1 (5 bases). The CDR3 length is 14 residues. The germline V and J ends were trimmed by 3 bases and 6 bases, with 12 bases remaining between them. Germline V lookup: CDR1 SGHAT, CDR2 FQDESV (reference sequence). Here the CDR3 DNA reads TGTGCCAGCAGCTTCGGTAAAAGGGGCAATGAGCAGTTCTTC. Amino acids: CASSFGKRGNEQFF.

Only a few counts were recorded for this clonotype. The gene calls are TRBV12-3 or TRBV12-4 and TRBJ2-7; D call uncertain. The V and J ends lost 3 bases and 4 bases respectively, with 13 bases between them. CDR3 length: 14 residues. The CDR3 region is CASSFSRQAYEQYF. CDR3 in DNA: TGTGCCAGCAGTTTCAGTCGGCAGGCTTACGAGCAGTACTTC.

V and J are TRBV20-1 and TRBJ2-1; 7 bases fit TRBD2. The CDR3 loop spans 15 amino acids. V trimming: 2 bases; J trimming: 7 bases; junction bases outside the gene matches: 11. Germline V gene data show CDR1 as DFQATT and CDR2 as SNEGSKA (reference sequence). DNA for the CDR3: TGCAGTGCTAGAACCCCGGCGGGGGTAGTTAATGAGCAGTTCTTC. Its protein is CSARTPAGVVNEQFF.